Below, 14 T cell receptor beta chains from the same sample are listed, as sequenced in a study of blood T cell repertoires in COVID-19. Some clones are missing from TCRdb's copy, which holds only in-frame ones; the method was immunoSEQ multiplex PCR. The profile covers about 75,000 clones, with approximately 90% appearing a single time and roughly a fifth taken by the ten largest. Sequencing input: peripheral blood. These receptors all come from a human donor in a cohort sampled during active COVID-19.

The chain joins TRBV7-9 to TRBJ2-1; 8 bases line up with TRBD2. With V trimmed by 4 bases and J by 5 bases, 7 bases remained unmatched. CDR3 length equals 15 residues. Per the germline V gene, CDR1 is SEHNR and CDR2 is FQNEAQ (reference sequence). CDR3 sequence: CASSYPGLENNEQFF. The CDR3, as DNA: TGTGCCAGCAGCTACCCGGGACTAGAAAACAATGAGCAGTTCTTC.

CDR3 residues: CASRLAGGYKPGANVLTF. CDR3 nucleotides: TGTGCCAGTAGACTAGCGGGGGGGTATAAGCCTGGGGCCAACGTCCTGACTTTC. The V and J genes are TRBV19 and TRBJ2-6; 13 nucleotides agree with TRBD2. CDR1 LNHDA and CDR2 SQIVND come from the germline V gene (reference sequence). The CDR3 totals 18 residues. V was clipped by 6 bases and J by 2 bases; unmatched bases: 7.

Written as DNA, the CDR3 is TGTGCCAGCTCACGAGAGCAGGGAAGCACTGAAGCTTTCTTT. Its protein product is CASSREQGSTEAFF. The chain uses TRBV18 and TRBJ1-1; D possibly corresponds to TRBD1 (5 bases). Germline assignment: CDR1 KGHSH and CDR2 LQKENI. The V end was cut by 4 bases, the J end by 4 bases, with 13 bases between. The CDR3 totals 14 residues.

This clone has more than one count but fewer than ten. This rearrangement joins TRBV3-1 (or the pseudogene TRBV3-2) to TRBJ1-5; D is perhaps TRBD1 (5 bases). Germline-derived CDR1 and CDR2 are LGHDT and YNNKEL (reference sequence). This CDR3 contains 16 residues. Trimming took off 4 bases at V and 2 bases at J, with 15 bases between the two ends. CDR3 nucleotide sequence: TGTGCCAGCAGCCCCCAAGGAGGGGCCCGCAATCAGCCCCAGCATTTT. The encoded protein is CASSPQGGARNQPQHF.

This clone was recorded once. This chain uses TRBV7-3 with TRBJ2-7; D perhaps matches TRBD1 (5 bases). The germline V gene has CDR1 SGHTA and CDR2 FQGTGA. The CDR3 extends over 14 amino acids. V was pared by 5 bases and J by 6 bases, with 17 bases between. CDR3 sequence (DNA): TGTGCCAGCAGCCCTACTCAGGGTTTAGGCGAGCAGTACTTC. As protein: CASSPTQGLGEQYF.

The chain joins TRBV5-1 to TRBJ1-6; 7 bases agree with TRBD1. V lost 0 bases, J lost 5 bases, and 2 bases stayed unmatched. Germline loops: CDR1 SGHRS, CDR2 YFSETQ. This CDR3 contains 15 residues. CDR3 nucleotides: TGCGCCAGCAGCTTGGTACAGGGGAATAATTCACCCCTCCACTTT. Protein: CASSLVQGNNSPLHF.

The genes are TRBV6-1 and TRBJ2-1, with 9 bases identical to TRBD2. The junction had 6 bases not matched to a gene; V was cut back by 3 bases and J by 0 bases. CDR3 length: 17 residues. The germline V gene encodes CDR1 MNHNS and CDR2 SASEGT. The CDR3 loop is CASSELGGRASYNEQFF. CDR3 nucleotides: TGTGCCAGCAGTGAGTTGGGCGGGAGGGCCTCCTACAATGAGCAGTTCTTC.

V usage is TRBV5-5 and J usage is TRBJ1-3; TRBD1 matches 7 bases. The CDR3 has 15 residues. Per germline, CDR1 SGHKS and CDR2 YYEKEE (reference sequence). V gave up 2 bases and J gave up 9 bases; unmatched junction bases: 11. The CDR3 DNA follows: TGTGCCAGCAGCTTACGGACAGGCGGACAAGGCACCATATATTTT. This gives the protein CASSLRTGGQGTIYF. The whole variable domain, filled in from reference TRBV5-5 and TRBJ1-3, reads DAGVTQSPTHLIKTRGQQVTLRCSPISGHKSVSWYQQVLGQGPQFIFQYYEKEERGRGNFPDRFSARQFPNYSSELNVNALLLGDSALYLCASSLRTGGQGTIYFGEGSWLTVV.

This rearrangement joins TRBV18 to TRBJ2-3; D is possibly TRBD2 (5 bases). The V gene lost 1 base and the J gene lost 1 base, with 6 bases spanning the gap. Germline lookup yields CDR1 KGHSH and CDR2 LQKENI. The CDR3 is 14 amino acids. DNA for the CDR3: TGTGCCAGCTCACCACAGGGAGGCACAGATACGCAGTATTTT. Protein product: CASSPQGGTDTQYF.

The V call is TRBV21-1, the J call TRBJ2-1; the D call of TRBD2 is as the table states it, not checked on the DNA. TRBV21-1 is tagged as a pseudogene. The CDR3 loop spans 20 amino acids. Here the CDR3 reads CASSDRTSGSLVELHNEQFF. The CDR3 DNA reads as TGTGCCAGCAGCGACCGAACTAGCGGGAGTTTGGTGGAGCTTCACAATGAGCAGTTCTTC.

V usage is TRBV27 and J usage is TRBJ2-4; TRBD2 agrees at 11 bases. Germline trimming cut 4 bases from V and 0 bases from J; bases unmatched to any gene: 2. Germline CDR1 is MNHEY and CDR2 is SMNVEV (reference sequence). The CDR3 runs to 16 residues. The chain's CDR3 is CASSSGLAVAKNIQYF. The CDR3 DNA is TGTGCCAGCAGTTCGGGACTAGCGGTAGCCAAAAACATTCAGTACTTC.

V and J are TRBV18 and TRBJ1-4, with D tentatively TRBD1 (5 bases). Germline V gene sequence: CDR1 KGHSH, CDR2 LQKENI. This CDR3 contains 14 residues. V lost 3 bases and J lost 7, with 12 bases in between. The CDR3 DNA follows: TGTGCCAGCTCACCGGTAGGGGCAGGTGAAAAACTGTTTTTT. Translating it yields CASSPVGAGEKLFF.

The rearrangement joins TRBV4-3 to TRBJ2-3, with TRBD2 matching over 13 bases. Trimming at V came to 4 bases and at J to 4 bases, leaving 5 bases not matched to a gene. Germline V lookup: CDR1 LGHNA, CDR2 YSLEER. CDR3 length: 16 residues. The CDR3 sequence: CASSPQLAGGSDTQYF. The CDR3 bases are TGCGCCAGCAGCCCCCAACTAGCGGGGGGGTCAGATACGCAGTATTTT.

The chain is built from TRBV18 and TRBJ1-2, with 9 bases lining up with TRBD1. The V segment lost 4 bases and the J segment 2 bases; nucleotides outside the gene matches: 8. Germline values: CDR1 KGHSH, CDR2 LQKENI. The CDR3 contains 16 residues. CDR3 in amino acids: CASSRGTGMGNYGYTF. The CDR3 DNA reads TGTGCCAGCTCACGAGGGACAGGGATGGGAAACTATGGCTACACCTTC.